A single TCR beta chain is shown here with its context. As yet, its antigen is unknown. This record comes from a study of CXCR3-negative and CXCR3-positive naive CD8 T cells. Study-wide findings and caveats: Greater hydrophobicity was found in TRB CDR3s of CXCR3-positive naive cells than of CXCR3-negative naive cells. Each naive subset displayed comparably high diversity, whereas memory CD8+ cells displayed much lower diversity. From TRB CDR3 properties, TCR strength was inferred; surface CD5 did not differ between naive subsets.

CD45RO-CCR7+CD27+CD95- marked naive CD8+ T cells. With UMI labels, 5' RACE was used to prepare the TRB cDNA libraries. TCRdb re-analyzed the 5' RACE reads; it lists each CDR3 protein once, without DNA. This listing includes 130,000 or so distinct CDR3 sequences. The CDR3 sequence is 15 residues long. CDR1 is SGHRS, CDR2 YFSETQ, per germline. Sequencing used naive CXCR3- CD8+ T cells from blood. The subset was: CD45RO-CCR7+CD27+CD95- naive CD8+ T cells lacking CXCR3 (TNR3-). The sequence was obtained from a human donor in good health. Some clones in this sample may be carry-over from other donors' samples. This chain links TRBV5-1 with TRBJ1-5. This chain's CDR3 is CASSLNYGVGATQHF. Together with reference TRBV5-1 and TRBJ1-5, the CDR3 gives the full variable domain: KAGVTQTPRYLIKTRGQQVTLSCSPISGHRSVSWYQQTPGQGLQFLFEYFSETQRNKGNFPGRFSGRQFSNSRSEMNVSTLELGDSALYLCASSLNYGVGATQHFGDGTRLSIL.